The sequence of this T cell receptor (beta chain) was determined in a study of blood T cell repertoires in COVID-19 (TCRdb year 2020). Notes on the research overall: Samples from collaborators originated in the United States, Italy and Spain and spanned both the acute and convalescent phases of COVID-19. The prospective study material was composed of cDNA or gDNA derived from T cells, B-cell-depleted T cells, or PBMCs. Subjects who had been exposed to COVID-19, were actively infected with it, or had recovered from it provided the deeply sampled blood TCRbeta repertoires that made up the dataset. A freely available public database, intended as a resource for researchers studying the immune response to SARS-CoV-2, is where the repertoires were released. The samples were drawn from the first 160 participants of the ongoing ImmuneRACE study and from 950 to 1,500 subjects provided by 6 global collaborators. A de-identified subject ID, COVID-19 status, age in years and sex were almost always included in the sample metadata. HLA class I and class II types, where available, came from metadata supplied by the sample provider rather than from assay-based typing.

Overall results and qualifications from the work: Clinical and demographic metadata were provided uncurated, with the amount varying by source and participant.

One collaborating source in Seattle enrolled patients while the patients were actively infected and followed the patients over time throughout the course of disease. Collaborating institutions collected whole blood in K2EDTA tubes following their own protocols. For TCRbeta analysis, collaborators shipped samples in one of three forms: frozen whole blood, isolated PBMCs, or DNA extracted from either of those sample types. To note about this clone: Its binding antigen is unknown. No clone much larger than this one lies a single base away; base qualities are absent.

The CDR3 spans 13 residues, from the cysteine through the phenylalanine. Just the 39-base CDR3 DNA is kept, in frame starting at base 1. Sequences KGHSH (CDR1) and LQKENI (CDR2) are obtained from the germline V gene. V gives up 6 bases and J gives up 2 bases, and the segment between their germline ends measures 8 bases. TCRbeta CDR3 regions were amplified from genomic DNA using the immunoSEQ Assay, a bias-controlled multiplex PCR. For the original study's pipeline: Within the assay, amplification of reference gene primers was used to estimate how many nucleated cells each sample contained. To quantify the absolute abundance of each unique TCRbeta CDR3 rearrangement, sequence reads were collapsed and filtered. For each sample, productive Simpson clonality was calculated by taking the square root of Simpson's diversity index across productive rearrangements. TCRdb obtained this table from immuneACCESS and retained in-frame rearrangements with V and J assigned. These tables miss some clones; where compared with another copy, unresolved V genes account for less than half of the shortfall, and the remainder is unexplained. V, J and clone size are those of that table, while D and trimming were read from the DNA. Within this sample are about 200,000 clones, with about 88% of them counted one time only. In total, the top ten clones hold 18% of the sample.

The receptor was derived from a man aged 45-65 years with COVID-19, enrolled during active disease. This receptor chain uses TRBV18 and TRBJ1-3; TRBD1 is a weak D gene call, 6 bases matching. The sample comprised peripheral blood. This receptor has the CDR3 CASSTGTGNTIYF. In nucleotide form, the sequence is TGTGCCAGCTCGACAGGTACTGGAAACACCATATATTTT.